These 30 T cell receptor beta chains originate from one sample sequenced in a study of cytomegalovirus exposure and HLA in healthy donors. It was with 60 Vbeta and 13 Jbeta primers that the PCR ran. Libraries were prepared by immunoSEQ multiplex PCR; TCRdb keeps only in-frame clonotypes and omits some of them. This table has 130,000 or so clones, 65% to 80% appearing once. Source material: PBMCs. All receptors come from a male donor in good health and CMV-seropositive.

This clone was picked up a small number of times. The chain has TRBV28 and TRBJ1-5; D ambiguous. Germline lookup yields CDR1 MDHEN and CDR2 SYDVKM. CDR3 length: 13 residues. V was pared by 6 bases and J by 1 base, with 7 bases between. The CDR3 region has the DNA TGTGCCAGCAGGACATACAGCAATCAGCCCCAGCATTTT. It yields the protein CASRTYSNQPQHF.

This clone was found once. The chain links TRBV19 to TRBJ2-1, with TRBD1 matching 7 bases. The germline V gene has CDR1 LNHDA and CDR2 SQIVND (reference sequence). This CDR3 contains 14 residues. The J segment lost 6 bases and the V segment lost 1 base, leaving 3 bases of the junction unmatched. The CDR3 sequence: CASSIGQGINEQFF. The CDR3 DNA is TGTGCCAGTAGTATAGGACAGGGAATCAATGAGCAGTTCTTC.

The chain is built from TRBV7-2 and TRBJ2-2; TRBD2 might be the D (8 bases). The CDR3 is made up of 17 amino acids. Germline V gene sequence: CDR1 SGHTA, CDR2 FQGNSA. V dropped 3 bases and J dropped 6 bases, with 20 bases sitting between them. The CDR3 loop is CASSFREGASNSGELFF. DNA for the CDR3: TGTGCCAGCAGCTTCCGGGAGGGGGCTAGTAATTCCGGGGAGCTGTTTTTT.

Concerning this clone itself: At one boundary the junction diverges from the germline segment, which might be a read error. CDR3 sequence reads: CSSSSLRDRDTGELFF. The CDR3 bases are TGTTCCAGCAGCTCCCTCCGGGACAGAGACACCGGGGAGCTGTTTTTT. The chain couples TRBV7-9 to TRBJ2-2; 7 bases match TRBD1. Germline V gives CDR1 SEHNR, CDR2 FQNEAQ (reference sequence). CDR3 length: 16 residues.

The chain joins TRBV10-3 to TRBJ2-7; D may be TRBD2 (6 bases). The CDR3 is made up of 12 amino acids. Germline V gene lookup returns CDR1 ENHRY and CDR2 SYGVKD. V lost 6 bases, J lost 3 bases, and 9 bases lay in between. CDR3 coding DNA: TGTGCCATCAGAGCCGGGGGCTACGAGCAGTACTTC. Translating it yields CAIRAGGYEQYF.

This chain uses TRBV5-1 with TRBJ2-2; D gene unclear. Germline loops: CDR1 SGHRS, CDR2 YFSETQ. The CDR3 loop spans 13 amino acids. Trimming left V 1 base short and J 7 bases short, with 8 bases between. CDR3 DNA: TGCGCCAGCAGCTTGAAGGCGGTCGGGGAGCTGTTTTTT. Translated, it gives CASSLKAVGELFF.

The chain carries TRBV28 and TRBJ1-4; D is undetermined. The V gene's germline CDR1 is MDHEN and CDR2 SYDVKM. The CDR3 loop spans 14 amino acids. Trimming shortened V by 2 bases and J by 0 bases, and 4 bases separated the two germline ends. CDR3 sequence (DNA): TGTGCCAGCAGTTTAGCTACAACTAATGAAAAACTGTTTTTT. Amino acids: CASSLATTNEKLFF. The full variable domain, rest sourced from reference TRBV28 and TRBJ1-4, is DVKVTQSSRYLVKRTGEKVFLECVQDMDHENMFWYRQDPGLGLRLIYFSYDVKMKEKGDIPEGYSVSREKKERFSLILESASTNQTSMYLCASSLATTNEKLFFGSGTQLSVL.

The genes are TRBV13 and TRBJ2-5; D is unclear. Trimming removed 2 bases from V and 3 bases from J, with 7 bases in between. Germline CDR1 and CDR2: PRHDT and FYEKMQ (reference sequence). This CDR3 has 13 amino acids. In nucleotides, the CDR3 is TGTGCCAGCAGCTTAAGTCCGGAAGAGACCCAGTACTTC. This gives the protein CASSLSPEETQYF.

V is TRBV9 and J is TRBJ2-7, with D maybe TRBD1 (5 bases). The V gene's germline CDR1 is SGDLS and CDR2 YYNGEE. The V end lost 0 bases, the J end lost 3 bases, and 10 bases lay between the germline ends. The CDR3 is made up of 14 amino acids. CDR3 in DNA: TGTGCCAGCAGCGTAGGGGCAGGGTTCTACGAGCAGTACTTC. Residues: CASSVGAGFYEQYF.

This clone was observed a single time. The chain combines TRBV28 with TRBJ1-1; 8 nucleotides line up with TRBD1. Germline CDR1 MDHEN, CDR2 SYDVKM. This CDR3 contains 14 residues. Trimming at V came to 3 bases and at J to 4 bases, leaving 4 bases not matched to a gene. The CDR3 nucleotides read TGTGCCAGCAGTTTGGACAGGGTGAGCACTGAAGCTTTCTTT. Protein: CASSLDRVSTEAFF.

This clone was observed a single time. The chain links TRBV5-1 to TRBJ2-1; 9 nucleotides line up with TRBD2. The ends lost 2 bases at V and 7 bases at J; junction bases unmatched: 4. CDR1 and CDR2 (germline): SGHRS, YFSETQ. The CDR3 loop spans 14 amino acids. The CDR3 loop is CASSFSGSRNEQFF. DNA of the CDR3: TGCGCCAGCAGCTTTAGCGGGAGTAGAAATGAGCAGTTCTTC.

The chain has TRBV28 and TRBJ1-5, with D perhaps TRBD1 (5 bases). Trimming removed 6 bases from V and 4 bases from J, with 10 bases in between. The CDR3 sequence is 13 residues long. Germline CDR1 MDHEN, CDR2 SYDVKM. The CDR3 region is CASRQDGNQPQHF. The CDR3 DNA follows: TGTGCCAGCAGACAGGACGGGAATCAGCCCCAGCATTTT.

V is TRBV11-1 and J is TRBJ2-3; D is perhaps TRBD2 (5 bases). V lost 2 bases and J 2 bases, leaving 14 bases between the germline ends. This CDR3 spans 16 amino acids. Looked up from germline, CDR1 is SGHAT and CDR2 is FQDESV (reference sequence). Here the CDR3 reads CASSLISSGDTDTQYF. As DNA, the CDR3 is TGTGCCAGCAGCTTAATATCCAGCGGCGACACAGATACGCAGTATTTT.

V and J are TRBV10-3 and TRBJ2-7, with a possible D match to TRBD1 (6 bases). This CDR3 is 15 amino acids long. V lost 7 bases and J 2 bases, leaving 18 bases between the germline ends. CDR1 is ENHRY, CDR2 SYGVKD, per germline. DNA of the CDR3: TGTGCCATCACCTACGTGGCAGGGGACCCCTACGAGCAGTACTTC. Its protein product is CAITYVAGDPYEQYF.

The chain carries TRBV7-6 and TRBJ2-7; tentatively, D is TRBD1 (6 bases). Germline V gene lookup returns CDR1 SGHVS and CDR2 FNYEAQ. The CDR3 extends over 18 amino acids. V was shortened by 5 bases and J by 2 bases, with 25 bases between the two germline ends. CDR3 region: CASSPHRAGAIVTYEQYF. In DNA, the CDR3 is TGTGCCAGCAGCCCTCACCGGGCAGGGGCAATCGTCACCTACGAGCAGTACTTC.

This clone was counted between two and nine times. The genes are TRBV27 and TRBJ2-7, with 8 bases fitting TRBD2. V lost 3 bases, J lost 5 bases, and 6 bases stayed unmatched. The CDR3 is 14 amino acids. Germline lookup yields CDR1 MNHEY and CDR2 SMNVEV (reference sequence). The CDR3 nucleotides are TGTGCCAGCAGTTTGGGCGGGAGGAATGACGAGCAGTACTTC. Protein product: CASSLGGRNDEQYF.

The chain carries TRBV27 and TRBJ2-7, with 14 nucleotides matching TRBD2. There are 15 residues in the CDR3. The J segment lost 6 bases and the V segment lost 6 bases, leaving 7 bases of the junction unmatched. CDR1 is MNHEY and CDR2 is SMNVEV in the germline V gene (reference sequence). CDR3 coding DNA: TGTGCCAGCAGCTACGGACTAGCGGGGGGCCTCGAGCAGTACTTC. Translated: CASSYGLAGGLEQYF.

About this clone itself: At one end, the junction sequence differs from germline, possibly due to a read error. This chain connects TRBV27 to TRBJ2-6, with D hard to call. The CDR3 extends over 16 amino acids. Germline values: CDR1 MNHEY, CDR2 SMNVEV (reference sequence). DNA for the CDR3: TGTGCCAGCAGTTTATCGTTCCGGATACCCAGGAACGGCCTGACTTTC. Protein sequence: CASSLSFRIPRNGLTF.

The rearrangement uses TRBV6-6 and TRBJ1-5, with D hard to call. The CDR3 is made up of 15 amino acids. V lost 6 bases, J lost 1 base, and 13 bases lay in between. The germline V gene encodes CDR1 MNHNY and CDR2 SVGAGI (reference sequence). The CDR3 spells CASRESMVSNQPQHF. CDR3 DNA: TGTGCCAGCAGGGAGTCTATGGTGAGCAATCAGCCCCAGCATTTT.

This sequence joins TRBV28 and TRBJ2-3; 12 nucleotides match TRBD2. J lost 4 bases, V lost 6 bases, and 11 bases had no gene match. This CDR3 region has 17 residues. Per germline, CDR1 MDHEN and CDR2 SYDVKM. This CDR3 is CASSLPTSGRRPDTQYF. CDR3 nucleotides: TGTGCCAGCAGCCTCCCTACTAGCGGGAGGCGGCCAGATACGCAGTATTTT.

This chain connects TRBV19 to TRBJ2-2; 9 bases align to TRBD1. The CDR3 has 16 amino acids. Per germline, CDR1 LNHDA and CDR2 SQIVND (reference sequence). V lost 4 bases to trimming and J lost 5 bases; unmatched junction nucleotides: 8. The CDR3 spells CASSNRGDRETGELFF. The CDR3 bases are TGTGCCAGTAGTAATCGGGGGGACAGGGAAACCGGGGAGCTGTTTTTT.

V usage is TRBV7-9 and J usage is TRBJ1-1; no definite D call. Trimming removed 1 base from V and 4 bases from J, with 10 bases in between. This CDR3 comprises 14 residues. Germline CDR1 SEHNR, CDR2 FQNEAQ (reference sequence). CDR3 nucleotide sequence: TGTGCCAGCAGCTTAGGAGAGAGGCTCACTGAAGCTTTCTTT. Translated, it gives CASSLGERLTEAFF.

This clone came up a few times. The rearrangement links TRBV29-1 to TRBJ2-1; the D is unclear. The CDR3 consists of 13 residues. The germline V gene encodes CDR1 SQVTM and CDR2 ANQGSEA. The ends were cut back, 6 bases at V and 3 bases at J, with 12 bases in the middle. CDR3 region: CSVDIGVYNEQFF. The CDR3 DNA is TGCAGCGTCGACATCGGTGTCTACAATGAGCAGTTCTTC.

The chain links TRBV28 to TRBJ1-1; the D is unclear. V lost 3 bases and J 0 bases, leaving 8 bases between the germline ends. The CDR3 has 14 amino acids. CDR1 MDHEN and CDR2 SYDVKM come from the germline V gene. The DNA of the CDR3 is TGTGCCAGCAGTTTCCAGACATTGAACACTGAAGCTTTCTTT. It translates to CASSFQTLNTEAFF.

This clone was counted only a few times. The chain combines TRBV5-6 with TRBJ1-5; D is unresolved. Germline V lookup: CDR1 SGHDT, CDR2 YYEEEE. Trimming removed 2 bases at V and 2 bases at J, with 11 bases between. This CDR3 region has 15 residues. CDR3 protein: CASSFSQEGNQPQHF. The CDR3 nucleotides read TGTGCCAGCAGCTTTAGCCAGGAGGGCAATCAGCCCCAGCATTTT.

V usage is TRBV11-1 and J usage is TRBJ2-5; 14 positions agree with TRBD2. Trimming cost V 2 bases and J 5 bases; bases outside gene matches: 4. CDR1 SGHAT and CDR2 FQDESV come from the germline V gene (reference sequence). This CDR3 has 16 amino acids. The CDR3 loop reads CASSLQGLAGVETQYF. DNA for the CDR3: TGTGCCAGCAGCTTACAGGGACTAGCGGGAGTGGAGACCCAGTACTTC.

The rearrangement uses TRBV7-2 and TRBJ1-1; unclear D gene. The CDR3 consists of 14 residues. CDR1 is SGHTA, CDR2 FQGNSA, per germline. Deletions cut 1 base from V and 2 bases from J, with 8 bases between. The CDR3 nucleotides are TGTGCCAGCAGCTTAGAGATGGGCAACACTGAAGCTTTCTTT. Translated, it gives CASSLEMGNTEAFF.

The chain couples TRBV7-2 to TRBJ2-1; TRBD2 aligns across 8 bases. The CDR3 sequence is 16 residues long. J lost 3 bases, V lost 5 bases, and 9 bases had no gene match. The germline V gene has CDR1 SGHTA and CDR2 FQGNSA. The CDR3 DNA follows: TGTGCCAGCAGCGTAATAGCGGGGACCCTCTACAATGAGCAGTTCTTC. Encoded protein: CASSVIAGTLYNEQFF.

The chain links TRBV4-1 to TRBJ2-2; 9 bases line up with TRBD2. Germline assignment: CDR1 MGHRA and CDR2 YSYEKL. The V and J ends lost 4 bases and 13 bases, in that order; junction bases with no gene match: 16. This CDR3 region has 16 residues. The CDR3 protein is CASSPVMASGVPRLFF. Written as DNA, the CDR3 is TGCGCCAGCAGCCCAGTCATGGCTAGCGGGGTGCCTAGGCTGTTTTTT.

This clone was found a few times. V is TRBV29-1 and J is TRBJ1-1, with 7 bases aligning to TRBD1. With V trimmed by 0 bases and J by 2 bases, 6 bases remained unmatched. The CDR3 runs 15 residues. Germline V lookup: CDR1 SQVTM, CDR2 ANQGSEA. The CDR3 nucleotides are TGCAGCGTTGAAGAAGTGTGGGACAGAAACACTGAAGCTTTCTTT. It translates to CSVEEVWDRNTEAFF.